The 10 T cell receptor beta chains given below trace back to one sample, sequenced in a study of control samples from healthy donors and cancer patients. This table comes from immunoSEQ multiplex PCR, and its TCRdb copy is limited to in-frame clones, with some not included. The repertoire consists of 60,000 to 95,000 clones, with around 84% occurring once and the leading ten covering over 13%. Input material: blood. Every receptor here comes from a man between 50 and 59 years old in good health.

The CDR3 protein is CAWSQDRGYQPQHF. CDR3 nucleotides: TGTGCCTGGAGTCAGGACAGGGGTTATCAGCCCCAGCATTTT. The chain uses TRBV30 and TRBJ1-5, with 9 bases identical to TRBD1. This CDR3 is built from 14 residues. J gave up 5 bases and V 2 bases, and 4 bases lay outside the gene matches. The germline CDR1 and CDR2 sequences are GTSNPN and SVGIG (reference sequence).

This chain links TRBV5-6 with TRBJ1-1; 7 bases line up with TRBD1. The CDR3 totals 15 residues. V was pared by 4 bases and J by 1 base, with 7 bases of the junction left unmatched. Looked up from germline, CDR1 is SGHDT and CDR2 is YYEEEE. The CDR3 bases are TGTGCCAGCAGCCCACGGACAGGTGAGAACACTGAAGCTTTCTTT. It is translated as CASSPRTGENTEAFF.

The rearrangement links TRBV18 to TRBJ2-1, with D possibly being TRBD2 (5 bases). Trimming took off 2 bases at V and 8 bases at J, with 10 bases between the two ends. Germline V gene sequence: CDR1 KGHSH, CDR2 LQKENI. The CDR3 is 13 amino acids. The CDR3 DNA follows: TGTGCCAGCTCACCAAACTCCGGGGATGAGCAGTTCTTC. It yields the protein CASSPNSGDEQFF.

The V and J genes are TRBV19 and TRBJ1-5; 11 nucleotides align to TRBD1. This CDR3 is 18 amino acids long. The V and J ends lost 4 bases and 0 bases, in that order; junction bases with no gene match: 8. Germline loops: CDR1 LNHDA, CDR2 SQIVND (reference sequence). DNA for the CDR3: TGTGCCAGTAGTACCCCCGGGACAGGGGGAAATAGCAATCAGCCCCAGCATTTT. As protein: CASSTPGTGGNSNQPQHF.

The chain uses TRBV6-1 and TRBJ1-1; D is ambiguous. V lost 1 base and J lost 4, with 22 bases in between. This CDR3 has 18 amino acids. Germline CDR1 is MNHNS and CDR2 is SASEGT. For the CDR3, the DNA is TGTGCCAGCAGTGAAGAGAAAGGACCGCCTGGATTCTCCACTGAAGCTTTCTTT. Residues: CASSEEKGPPGFSTEAFF.

The chain links TRBV6-5 to TRBJ1-4, with TRBD1 identical over 8 bases. The germline gives CDR1 MNHEY, CDR2 SVGAGI. The CDR3 length is 16 residues. After removal of 4 bases from V and 2 bases from J, the junction contained 6 bases not matched to a gene. DNA for the CDR3: TGTGCCAGCAGTTCCTTGACAGGGGCGACTAATGAAAAACTGTTTTTT. The encoded protein is CASSSLTGATNEKLFF.

For the CDR3, the DNA is TGCGCCAGCAGCCCACAGGGGACTAATTCACCCCTCCACTTT. Translated: CASSPQGTNSPLHF. The chain couples TRBV5-1 to TRBJ1-6; 7 bases are shared with TRBD1. This CDR3 has 14 amino acids. The germline V gene has CDR1 SGHRS and CDR2 YFSETQ. V was pared by 4 bases and J by 6 bases, with 4 bases of the junction left unmatched.

This chain joins TRBV2 and TRBJ2-1, with 13 bases matching TRBD2. CDR3 length equals 16 residues. Germline lookup yields CDR1 SNHLY and CDR2 FYNNEI. V lost 5 bases to trimming and J lost 7 bases; unmatched junction nucleotides: 8. CDR3 protein: CASSLGLAGAGNEQFF. The DNA of the CDR3 is TGTGCCAGCAGTTTAGGACTAGCGGGAGCAGGGAATGAGCAGTTCTTC. Based on the CDR3 plus reference TRBV2 and TRBJ2-1, the full variable domain is EPEVTQTPSHQVTQMGQEVILRCVPISNHLYFYWYRQILGQKVEFLVSFYNNEISEKSEIFDDQFSVERPDGSNFTLKIRSTKLEDSAMYFCASSLGLAGAGNEQFFGPGTRLTVL.

The chain links TRBV7-2 to TRBJ2-1; 8 nucleotides align to TRBD2. Germline loops: CDR1 SGHTA, CDR2 FQGNSA. Trimming at V came to 1 base and at J to 10 bases, leaving 9 bases not matched to a gene. The CDR3 spans 15 residues. CDR3 in amino acids: CASSLVGAGVGEQFF. The CDR3 DNA is TGTGCCAGCAGCTTAGTTGGAGCGGGAGTTGGGGAGCAGTTCTTC.

This chain joins TRBV27 and TRBJ1-6, with a tentative D call TRBD1 (6 bases). The germline CDR1 and CDR2 sequences are MNHEY and SMNVEV (reference sequence). V dropped 6 bases and J dropped 1 base, with 10 bases sitting between them. This CDR3 contains 15 residues. The CDR3 spells CASRARGSYNSPLHF. In nucleotides, the CDR3 is TGTGCCAGCAGAGCCAGGGGATCCTATAATTCACCCCTCCACTTT.